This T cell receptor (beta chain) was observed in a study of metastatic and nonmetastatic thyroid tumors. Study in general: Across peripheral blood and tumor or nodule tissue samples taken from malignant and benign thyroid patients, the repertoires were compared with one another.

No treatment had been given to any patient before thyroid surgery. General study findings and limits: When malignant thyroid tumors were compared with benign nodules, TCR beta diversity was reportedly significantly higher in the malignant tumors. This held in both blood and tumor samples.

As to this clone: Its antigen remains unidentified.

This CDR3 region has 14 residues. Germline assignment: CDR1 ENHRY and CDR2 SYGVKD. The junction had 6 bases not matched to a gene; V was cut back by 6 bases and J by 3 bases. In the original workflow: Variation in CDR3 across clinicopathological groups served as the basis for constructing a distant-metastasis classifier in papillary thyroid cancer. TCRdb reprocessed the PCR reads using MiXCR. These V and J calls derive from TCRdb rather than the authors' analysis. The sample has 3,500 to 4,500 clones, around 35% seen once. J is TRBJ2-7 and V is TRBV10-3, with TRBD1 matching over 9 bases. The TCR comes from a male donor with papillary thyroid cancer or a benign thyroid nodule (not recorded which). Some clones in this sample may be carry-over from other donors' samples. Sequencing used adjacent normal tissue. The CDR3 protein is CAIRYGTGYYEQYF. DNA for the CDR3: TGTGCCATCAGGTACGGGACAGGGTACTACGAGCAGTACTTC.